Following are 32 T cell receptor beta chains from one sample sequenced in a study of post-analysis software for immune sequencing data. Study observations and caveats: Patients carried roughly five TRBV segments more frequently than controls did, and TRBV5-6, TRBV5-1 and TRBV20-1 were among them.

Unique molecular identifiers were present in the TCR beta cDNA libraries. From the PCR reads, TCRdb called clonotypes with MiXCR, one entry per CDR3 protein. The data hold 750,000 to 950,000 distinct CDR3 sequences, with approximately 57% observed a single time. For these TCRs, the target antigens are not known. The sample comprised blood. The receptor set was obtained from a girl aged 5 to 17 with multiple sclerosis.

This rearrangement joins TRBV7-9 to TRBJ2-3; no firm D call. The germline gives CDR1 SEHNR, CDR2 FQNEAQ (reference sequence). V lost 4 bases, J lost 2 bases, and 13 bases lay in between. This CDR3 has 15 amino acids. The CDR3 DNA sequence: TGTGCCAGCAGCTCTTTACTTAGCTTCACAGATACGCAGTATTTT. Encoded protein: CASSSLLSFTDTQYF. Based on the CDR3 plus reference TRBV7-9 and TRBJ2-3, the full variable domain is DTGVSQNPRHKITKRGQNVTFRCDPISEHNRLYWYRQTLGQGPEFLTYFQNEAQLEKSRLLSDRFSAERPKGSFSTLEIQRTEQGDSAMYLCASSSLLSFTDTQYFGPGTRLTVL.

The CDR3 DNA follows: TGCGCCAGCAGCTTGGCGACAGGGACCTTGAGTGGCTACACCTTC. Protein product: CASSLATGTLSGYTF. V gene TRBV5-1 combines with J gene TRBJ1-2; the match to TRBD1 covers 7 bases. The CDR3 is made up of 15 amino acids. With V trimmed by 0 bases and J by 7 bases, 9 bases remained unmatched. Germline V CDR1 and CDR2: SGHRS, YFSETQ.

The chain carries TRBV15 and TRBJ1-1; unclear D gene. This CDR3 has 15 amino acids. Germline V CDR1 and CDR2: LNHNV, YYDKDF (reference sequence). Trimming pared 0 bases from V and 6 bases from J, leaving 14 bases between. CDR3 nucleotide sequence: TGTGCCACCAGCAGAGATTCGGTGGCACAGCCTGAAGCTTTCTTT. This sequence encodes CATSRDSVAQPEAFF. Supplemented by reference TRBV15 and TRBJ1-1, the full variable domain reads DAMVIQNPRYQVTQFGKPVTLSCSQTLNHNVMYWYQQKSSQAPKLLFHYYDKDFNNEADTPDNFQSRRPNTSFCFLDIRSPGLGDTAMYLCATSRDSVAQPEAFFGQGTRLTVV.

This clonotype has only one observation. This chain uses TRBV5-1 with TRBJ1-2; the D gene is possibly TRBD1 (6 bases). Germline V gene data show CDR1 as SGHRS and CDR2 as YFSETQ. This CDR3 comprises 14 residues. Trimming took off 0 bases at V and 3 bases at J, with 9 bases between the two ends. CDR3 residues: CASSLARTDYGYTF. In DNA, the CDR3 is TGCGCCAGCAGCTTGGCCCGGACAGACTATGGCTACACCTTC.

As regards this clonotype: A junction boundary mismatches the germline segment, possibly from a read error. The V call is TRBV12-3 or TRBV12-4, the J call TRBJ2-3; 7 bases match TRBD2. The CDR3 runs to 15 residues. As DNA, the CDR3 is TGTGCCAGCCGCCGGAGTGGCGGGGGAACAGATGCGCAGTATTTT. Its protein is CASRRSGGGTDAQYF.

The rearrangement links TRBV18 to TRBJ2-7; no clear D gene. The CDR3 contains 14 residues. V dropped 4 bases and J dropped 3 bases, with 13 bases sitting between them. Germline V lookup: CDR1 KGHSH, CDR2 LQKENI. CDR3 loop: CASSQLGGNYEQYF. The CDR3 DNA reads TGTGCCAGCTCACAGTTAGGCGGCAACTACGAGCAGTACTTC. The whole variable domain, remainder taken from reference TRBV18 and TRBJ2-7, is NAGVMQNPRHLVRRRGQEARLRCSPMKGHSHVYWYRQLPEEGLKFMVYLQKENIIDESGMPKERFSAEFPKEGPSILRIQQVVRGDSAAYFCASSQLGGNYEQYFGPGTRLTVT.

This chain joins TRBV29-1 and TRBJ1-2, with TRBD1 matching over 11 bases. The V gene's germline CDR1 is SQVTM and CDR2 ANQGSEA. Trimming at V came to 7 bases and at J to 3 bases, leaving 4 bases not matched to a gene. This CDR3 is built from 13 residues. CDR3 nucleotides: TGCAGCGCCGGACAGGGGGCTGACTATGGCTACACCTTC. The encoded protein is CSAGQGADYGYTF.

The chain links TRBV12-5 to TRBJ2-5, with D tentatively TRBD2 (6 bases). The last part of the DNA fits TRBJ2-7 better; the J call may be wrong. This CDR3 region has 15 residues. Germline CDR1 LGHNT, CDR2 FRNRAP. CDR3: CASGLAETRSYEQYF. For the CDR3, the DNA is TGTGCTAGTGGTTTGGCCGAGACTAGGAGCTACGAGCAGTACTTC.

CDR3 nucleotides: TGTGCCTGGAGTCCACAGGGGCACCGAGAGACCCAGTACTTC. Protein: CAWSPQGHRETQYF. This chain uses TRBV30 with TRBJ2-5; TRBD1 matches at 7 bases. CDR3 length: 14 residues. Trimming at V came to 2 bases and at J to 4 bases, leaving 7 bases not matched to a gene. CDR1 is GTSNPN and CDR2 is SVGIG in the germline V gene (reference sequence).

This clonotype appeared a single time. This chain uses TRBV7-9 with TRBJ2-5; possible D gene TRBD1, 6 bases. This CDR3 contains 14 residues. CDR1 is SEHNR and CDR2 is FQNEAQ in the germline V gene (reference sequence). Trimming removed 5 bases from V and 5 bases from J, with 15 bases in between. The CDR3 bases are TGTGCCAGCAGCCCCAGGGGATTGGTTGAGACCCAGTACTTC. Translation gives CASSPRGLVETQYF.

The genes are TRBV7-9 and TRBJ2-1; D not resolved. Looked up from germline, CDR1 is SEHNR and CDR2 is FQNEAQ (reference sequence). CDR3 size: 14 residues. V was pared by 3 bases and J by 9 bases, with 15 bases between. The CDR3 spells CASSFMIGVGEQFF. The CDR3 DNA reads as TGTGCCAGCAGCTTCATGATCGGCGTAGGTGAGCAGTTCTTC.

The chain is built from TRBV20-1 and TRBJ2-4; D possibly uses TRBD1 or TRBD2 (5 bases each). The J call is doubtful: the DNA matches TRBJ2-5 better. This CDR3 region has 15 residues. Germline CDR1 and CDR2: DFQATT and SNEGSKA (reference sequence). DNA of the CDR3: TGCAGTGCTCCCGAGCAACGGGACCGACGGGAGACCCAGTACTTC. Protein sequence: CSAPEQRDRRETQYF.

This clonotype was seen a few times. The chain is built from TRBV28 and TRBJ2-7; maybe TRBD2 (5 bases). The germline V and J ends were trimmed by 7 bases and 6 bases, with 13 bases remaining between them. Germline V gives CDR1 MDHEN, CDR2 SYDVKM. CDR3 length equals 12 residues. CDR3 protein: CASIPTRGEQYF. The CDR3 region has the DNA TGTGCCAGCATTCCGACACGGGGCGAGCAGTACTTC.

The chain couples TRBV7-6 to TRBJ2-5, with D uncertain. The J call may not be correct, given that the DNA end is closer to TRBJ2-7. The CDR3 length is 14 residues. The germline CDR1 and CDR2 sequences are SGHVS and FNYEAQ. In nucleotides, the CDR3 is TGTGCCAGCAGCTTAGCCCCACTCGAAGGCGAGCAGTACTTC. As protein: CASSLAPLEGEQYF.

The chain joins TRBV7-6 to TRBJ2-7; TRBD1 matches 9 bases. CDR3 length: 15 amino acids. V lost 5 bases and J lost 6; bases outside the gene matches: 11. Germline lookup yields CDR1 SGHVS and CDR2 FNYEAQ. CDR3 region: CASSPQGGTGFEQYF. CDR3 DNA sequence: TGTGCCAGCAGCCCCCAAGGCGGGACAGGGTTCGAGCAGTACTTC.

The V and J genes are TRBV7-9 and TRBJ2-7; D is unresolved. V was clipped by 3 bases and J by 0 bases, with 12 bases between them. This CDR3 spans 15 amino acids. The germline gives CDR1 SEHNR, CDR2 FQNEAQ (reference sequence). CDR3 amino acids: CASSFAAAASYEQYF. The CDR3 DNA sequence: TGTGCCAGCAGCTTCGCCGCGGCAGCCTCCTACGAGCAGTACTTC. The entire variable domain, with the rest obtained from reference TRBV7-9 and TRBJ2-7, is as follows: DTGVSQNPRHKITKRGQNVTFRCDPISEHNRLYWYRQTLGQGPEFLTYFQNEAQLEKSRLLSDRFSAERPKGSFSTLEIQRTEQGDSAMYLCASSFAAAASYEQYFGPGTRLTVT.

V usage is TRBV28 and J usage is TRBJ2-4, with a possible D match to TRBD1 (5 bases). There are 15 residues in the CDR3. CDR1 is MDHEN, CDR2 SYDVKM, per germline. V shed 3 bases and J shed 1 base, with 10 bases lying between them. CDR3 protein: CASSLFQGAKNIQYF. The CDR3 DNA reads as TGTGCCAGCAGTTTGTTCCAGGGCGCCAAAAACATTCAGTACTTC.

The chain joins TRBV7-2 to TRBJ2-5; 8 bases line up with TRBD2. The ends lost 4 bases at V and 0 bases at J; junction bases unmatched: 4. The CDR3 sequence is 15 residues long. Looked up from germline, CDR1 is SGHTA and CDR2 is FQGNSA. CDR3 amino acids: CASSWSLADQETQYF. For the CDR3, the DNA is TGTGCCAGCAGCTGGTCACTAGCGGACCAAGAGACCCAGTACTTC.

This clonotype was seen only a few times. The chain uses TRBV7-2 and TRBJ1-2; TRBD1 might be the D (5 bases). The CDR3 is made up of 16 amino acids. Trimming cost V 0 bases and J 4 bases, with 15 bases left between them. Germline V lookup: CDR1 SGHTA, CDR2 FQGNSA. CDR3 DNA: TGTGCCAGCAGCTTAGCATCGGGTGGGGCATTCTATGGCTACACCTTC. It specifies CASSLASGGAFYGYTF.

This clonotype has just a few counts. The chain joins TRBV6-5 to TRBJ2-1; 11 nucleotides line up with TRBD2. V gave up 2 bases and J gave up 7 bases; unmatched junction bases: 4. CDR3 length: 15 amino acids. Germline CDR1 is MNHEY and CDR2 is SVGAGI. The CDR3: CASSYEGTSGNEQFF. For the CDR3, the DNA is TGTGCCAGCAGTTACGAGGGGACTAGCGGAAATGAGCAGTTCTTC.

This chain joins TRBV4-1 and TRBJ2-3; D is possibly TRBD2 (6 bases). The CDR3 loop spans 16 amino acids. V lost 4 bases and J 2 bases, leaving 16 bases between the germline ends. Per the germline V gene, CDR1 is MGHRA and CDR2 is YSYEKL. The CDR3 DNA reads TGCGCCAGCAGCCGACTACCTGGGGGACTCACAGATACGCAGTATTTT. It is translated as CASSRLPGGLTDTQYF.

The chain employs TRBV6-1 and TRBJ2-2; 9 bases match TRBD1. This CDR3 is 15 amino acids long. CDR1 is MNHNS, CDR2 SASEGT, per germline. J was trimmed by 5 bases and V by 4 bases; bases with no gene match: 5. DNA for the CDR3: TGTGCCAGCAGTGGGGGGACAGGGTTAACCGGGGAGCTGTTTTTT. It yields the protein CASSGGTGLTGELFF.

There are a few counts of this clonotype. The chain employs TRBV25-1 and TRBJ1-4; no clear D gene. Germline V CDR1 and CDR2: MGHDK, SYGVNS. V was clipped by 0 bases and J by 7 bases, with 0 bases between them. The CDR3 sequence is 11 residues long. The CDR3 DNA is TGTGCCAGCAGTGAATATGAAAAACTGTTTTTT. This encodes CASSEYEKLFF.

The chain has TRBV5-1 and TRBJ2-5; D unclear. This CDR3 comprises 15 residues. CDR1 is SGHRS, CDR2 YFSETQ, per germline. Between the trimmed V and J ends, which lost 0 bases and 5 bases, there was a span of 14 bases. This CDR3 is CASSLDSDLPETQYF. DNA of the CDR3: TGCGCCAGCAGCTTGGATAGTGACCTCCCCGAGACCCAGTACTTC. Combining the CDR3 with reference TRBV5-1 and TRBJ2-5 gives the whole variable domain KAGVTQTPRYLIKTRGQQVTLSCSPISGHRSVSWYQQTPGQGLQFLFEYFSETQRNKGNFPGRFSGRQFSNSRSEMNVSTLELGDSALYLCASSLDSDLPETQYFGPGTRLLVL.

The CDR3 region is CASSQNYNSNQPQHF. The DNA of the CDR3 is TGCGCCAGCAGTCAGAACTATAATAGCAATCAGCCCCAGCATTTT. This rearrangement joins TRBV4-1 to TRBJ1-5, with D unclear. Germline CDR1 and CDR2: MGHRA and YSYEKL. The CDR3 is 15 residues long. Trimming took off 6 bases at V and 0 bases at J, with 12 bases between the two ends.

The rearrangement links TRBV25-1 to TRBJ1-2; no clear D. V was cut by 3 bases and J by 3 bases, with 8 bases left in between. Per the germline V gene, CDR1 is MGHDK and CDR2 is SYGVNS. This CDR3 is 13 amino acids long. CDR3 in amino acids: CASSEPGDYGYTF. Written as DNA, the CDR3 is TGTGCCAGCAGTGAGCCTGGGGACTATGGCTACACCTTC.

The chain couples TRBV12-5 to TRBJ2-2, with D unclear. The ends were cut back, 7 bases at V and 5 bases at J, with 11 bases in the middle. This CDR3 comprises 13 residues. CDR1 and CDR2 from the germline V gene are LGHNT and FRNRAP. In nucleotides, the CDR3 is TGTGCTAGTGCCCATGATGGTACCGGGGAGCTGTTTTTT. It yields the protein CASAHDGTGELFF.

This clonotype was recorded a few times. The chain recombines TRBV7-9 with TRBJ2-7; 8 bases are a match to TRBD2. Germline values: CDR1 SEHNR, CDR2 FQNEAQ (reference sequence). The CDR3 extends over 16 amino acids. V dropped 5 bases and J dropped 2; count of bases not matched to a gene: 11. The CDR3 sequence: CASSPFPSGHPYEQYF. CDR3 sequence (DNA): TGTGCCAGCAGCCCCTTTCCTAGCGGGCACCCCTACGAGCAGTACTTC.

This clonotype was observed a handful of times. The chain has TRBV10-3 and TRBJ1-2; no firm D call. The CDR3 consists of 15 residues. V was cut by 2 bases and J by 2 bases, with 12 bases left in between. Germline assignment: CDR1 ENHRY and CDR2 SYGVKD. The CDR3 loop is CAISESIGLNYGYTF. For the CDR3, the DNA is TGTGCCATCAGTGAGAGCATAGGGTTAAACTATGGCTACACCTTC.

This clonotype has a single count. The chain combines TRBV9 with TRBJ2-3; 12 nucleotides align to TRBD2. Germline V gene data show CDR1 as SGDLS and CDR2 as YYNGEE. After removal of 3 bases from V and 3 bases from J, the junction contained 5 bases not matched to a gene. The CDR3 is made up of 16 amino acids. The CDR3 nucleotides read TGTGCCAGCAGCGAAACGACTAGCGGGAGAACAGATACGCAGTATTTT. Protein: CASSETTSGRTDTQYF.

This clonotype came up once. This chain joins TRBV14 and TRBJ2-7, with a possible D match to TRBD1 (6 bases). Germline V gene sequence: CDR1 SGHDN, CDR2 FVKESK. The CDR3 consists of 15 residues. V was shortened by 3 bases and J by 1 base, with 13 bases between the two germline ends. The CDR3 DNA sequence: TGTGCCAGCAGCCACCGGCAGGGGATTTCCTACGAGCAGTACTTC. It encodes CASSHRQGISYEQYF.

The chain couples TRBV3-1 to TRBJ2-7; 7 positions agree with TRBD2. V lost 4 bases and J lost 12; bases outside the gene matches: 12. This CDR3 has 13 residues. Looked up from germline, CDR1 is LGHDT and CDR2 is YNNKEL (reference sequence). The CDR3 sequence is CASSRPSGTQRYF. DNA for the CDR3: TGTGCCAGCAGCCGGCCAAGCGGGACCCAAAGGTACTTC.